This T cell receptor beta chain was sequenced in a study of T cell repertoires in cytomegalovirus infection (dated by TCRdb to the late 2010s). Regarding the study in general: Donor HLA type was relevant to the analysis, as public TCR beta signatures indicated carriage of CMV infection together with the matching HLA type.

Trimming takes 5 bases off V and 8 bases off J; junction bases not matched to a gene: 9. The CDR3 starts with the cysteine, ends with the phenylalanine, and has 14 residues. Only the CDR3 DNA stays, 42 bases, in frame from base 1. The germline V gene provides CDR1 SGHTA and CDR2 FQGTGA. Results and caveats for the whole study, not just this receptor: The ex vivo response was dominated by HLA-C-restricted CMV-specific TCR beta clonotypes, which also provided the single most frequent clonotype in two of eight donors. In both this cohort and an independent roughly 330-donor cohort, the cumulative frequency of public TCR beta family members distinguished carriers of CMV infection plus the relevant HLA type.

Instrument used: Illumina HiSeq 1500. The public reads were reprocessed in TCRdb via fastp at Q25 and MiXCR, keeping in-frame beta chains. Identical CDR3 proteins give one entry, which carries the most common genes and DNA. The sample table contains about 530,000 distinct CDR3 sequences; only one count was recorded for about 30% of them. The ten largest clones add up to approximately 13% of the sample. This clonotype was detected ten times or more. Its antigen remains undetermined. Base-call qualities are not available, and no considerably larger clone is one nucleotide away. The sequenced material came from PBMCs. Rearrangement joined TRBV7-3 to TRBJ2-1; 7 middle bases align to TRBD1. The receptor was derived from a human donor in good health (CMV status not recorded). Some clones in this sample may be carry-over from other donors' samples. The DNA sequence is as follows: TGTGCCAGCAGCAACATGGGACAGTACGATGAGCAGTTCTTC. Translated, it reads CASSNMGQYDEQFF.